This entry lists 28 T cell receptor beta chains sequenced from one sample in a study of identical twins. Using its own MiXCR run on the 5' RACE reads, TCRdb lists one record per CDR3 protein. The table lists approximately 1.8 million distinct CDR3 sequences, more than 30% of them singletons. Sequences were obtained from cord blood. The receptor source for this set is a newborn girl in good health.

The chain has TRBV15 and TRBJ1-4, with D possibly TRBD1 on 6 matching bases. Trimming left V 1 base short and J 5 bases short, with 11 bases between. The CDR3 is made up of 15 amino acids. The germline CDR1 and CDR2 sequences are LNHNV and YYDKDF (reference sequence). Here the CDR3 DNA reads TGTGCCACCAGCAGAGGCCCAGGGGCCAATGAAAAACTGTTTTTT. Its protein is CATSRGPGANEKLFF.

This clonotype was seen a single time. J is TRBJ2-3 and V is TRBV6-8; 11 bases match TRBD2. Germline-derived CDR1 and CDR2 are MNHGY and SAAAGT. This CDR3 spans 15 amino acids. V dropped 6 bases and J dropped 2; count of bases not matched to a gene: 4. CDR3: CASRAGLADTDTQYF. In nucleotides, the CDR3 is TGTGCCAGCAGGGCGGGACTAGCGGACACAGATACGCAGTATTTT.

This clonotype was counted only a few times. The chain carries TRBV5-5 and TRBJ1-4; D might be TRBD1 (6 bases). V shed 7 bases and J shed 0 bases, with 7 bases lying between them. The CDR3 is made up of 13 amino acids. Germline loops: CDR1 SGHKS, CDR2 YYEKEE (reference sequence). The CDR3 coding sequence is TGTGCCAGCTACAGGGCAACTAATGAAAAACTGTTTTTT. Its protein product is CASYRATNEKLFF. Based on the CDR3 plus reference TRBV5-5 and TRBJ1-4, the full variable domain is DAGVTQSPTHLIKTRGQQVTLRCSPISGHKSVSWYQQVLGQGPQFIFQYYEKEERGRGNFPDRFSARQFPNYSSELNVNALLLGDSALYLCASYRATNEKLFFGSGTQLSVL.

CDR3 DNA: TGTGCCAGTAGTATATGGGACAGCTATGGCTACACCTTC. It codes for CASSIWDSYGYTF. This chain uses TRBV19 with TRBJ1-2; TRBD1 matches 7 bases. After removal of 2 bases from V and 4 bases from J, the junction contained 1 base not matched to a gene. There are 13 residues in the CDR3. Looked up from germline, CDR1 is LNHDA and CDR2 is SQIVND (reference sequence).

The chain links TRBV20-1 to TRBJ2-1; 9 bases match TRBD2. The tail of the sequence fits TRBJ2-7 better, so the J call may be wrong. The CDR3 runs 13 residues. CDR1 is DFQATT and CDR2 is SNEGSKA in the germline V gene (reference sequence). In DNA form, the CDR3 reads TGCAGTGCTTCTAGCGGGGAATACAATGAGCAGTACTTC. Protein sequence: CSASSGEYNEQYF.

In its sample, this clonotype was seen a few times. V usage is TRBV4-1 and J usage is TRBJ2-7; D remains unclear. Trimming removed 2 bases at V and 0 bases at J, with 8 bases between. Germline V gene data show CDR1 as MGHRA and CDR2 as YSYEKL. The CDR3 consists of 14 residues. The CDR3 DNA reads as TGCGCCAGCAGCCAACACTTAAGCTCCTACGAGCAGTACTTC. Its protein product is CASSQHLSSYEQYF.

V and J are TRBV29-1 and TRBJ1-5; 8 bases line up with TRBD1. The J segment lost 4 bases and the V segment lost 1 base, leaving 3 bases of the junction unmatched. There are 14 residues in the CDR3. CDR1 and CDR2 (germline): SQVTM, ANQGSEA. The CDR3 DNA is TGCAGCGTTGAAGGGCGACAGGGGAATCAGCCCCAGCATTTT. The encoded protein is CSVEGRQGNQPQHF.

V and J are TRBV6-9 and TRBJ2-7; 10 nucleotides match TRBD1. CDR1 is MNHGY, CDR2 SVAAGI, per germline. The CDR3 loop spans 16 amino acids. Germline trimming cut 4 bases from V and 3 bases from J; bases unmatched to any gene: 9. The CDR3 DNA follows: TGTGCCAGCAGTTCACAGACCGGACAGGGGGTCTACGAGCAGTACTTC. It specifies CASSSQTGQGVYEQYF.

This clonotype appeared a few times. J is TRBJ1-2 and V is TRBV3-1; TRBD1 is a possible D gene (6 bases). The V end was cut by 5 bases, the J end by 4 bases, with 17 bases between. The germline V gene has CDR1 LGHDT and CDR2 YNNKEL (reference sequence). CDR3 length: 15 amino acids. CDR3: CASSFPRTDFYGYTF. Written as DNA, the CDR3 is TGTGCCAGCAGCTTTCCTCGGACAGACTTCTATGGCTACACCTTC.

The chain employs TRBV12-3 or TRBV12-4 and TRBJ1-5; unclear D gene. The CDR3 is 15 amino acids. V shed 3 bases and J shed 6 bases, with 15 bases lying between them. The CDR3 is CASSFDASFGQPQHF. The CDR3 nucleotides are TGTGCCAGCAGTTTCGACGCGAGTTTCGGTCAGCCCCAGCATTTT.

For this clonotype: A read error may explain this, as a much larger clone is one base away. The chain couples TRBV7-8 to TRBJ2-7; D possibly corresponds to TRBD1 (5 bases). Looked up from germline, CDR1 is SGHVS and CDR2 is FQNEAQ. The CDR3 spans 13 residues. V lost 2 bases, J lost 2 bases, and 7 bases lay in between. CDR3 loop: CASSLMTAYEQYF. CDR3 in DNA: TGTGCCAGCAGCTTAATGACAGCCTACGAGCAGTACTTC.

The chain uses TRBV7-9 and TRBJ2-3; 13 bases map to TRBD2. The junction had 4 bases not matched to a gene; V was cut back by 4 bases and J by 0 bases. Germline-derived CDR1 and CDR2 are SEHNR and FQNEAQ (reference sequence). The CDR3 runs to 17 residues. In nucleotides, the CDR3 is TGTGCCAGCAGCTACCGGACTAGCGGGGGAAGCACAGATACGCAGTATTTT. Amino acids: CASSYRTSGGSTDTQYF.

The J gene is TRBJ2-5, the V gene TRBV7-9; TRBD1 matches 8 bases. The J call is uncertain, as TRBJ2-4 better fits the DNA end. Germline CDR1 and CDR2: SEHNR and FQNEAQ (reference sequence). The CDR3 length is 15 residues. CDR3 loop: CASSLDGTGKNIQYF. Written as DNA, the CDR3 is TGTGCCAGCAGCTTGGACGGGACAGGCAAAAACATTCAGTACTTC.

This clonotype was picked up a small number of times. The chain has TRBV7-9 and TRBJ1-2; no reliable D call. V lost 1 base, J lost 4 bases, and 16 bases lay in between. The germline CDR1 and CDR2 sequences are SEHNR and FQNEAQ (reference sequence). The CDR3 has 16 amino acids. CDR3 protein: CASSLVSAVVSYGYTF. CDR3 coding DNA: TGTGCCAGCAGCTTAGTTTCAGCGGTGGTTAGCTATGGCTACACCTTC. The variable domain in full, completed from reference TRBV7-9 and TRBJ1-2, reads DTGVSQNPRHKITKRGQNVTFRCDPISEHNRLYWYRQTLGQGPEFLTYFQNEAQLEKSRLLSDRFSAERPKGSFSTLEIQRTEQGDSAMYLCASSLVSAVVSYGYTFGSGTRLTVV.

The chain joins TRBV6-1 to TRBJ1-1; 7 bases are a match to TRBD1. Germline trimming cut 1 base from V and 0 bases from J; bases unmatched to any gene: 8. The V gene's germline CDR1 is MNHNS and CDR2 SASEGT. The CDR3 runs 17 residues. CDR3 loop: CASSEVRQGIMNTEAFF. CDR3 nucleotide sequence: TGTGCCAGCAGTGAAGTTCGACAGGGCATCATGAACACTGAAGCTTTCTTT.

The CDR3 sequence is CASSQGSTFALLGRSYNEQFF. As DNA, the CDR3 is TGCGCCAGCAGCCAAGGTTCGACTTTTGCACTCCTGGGTCGCTCCTACAATGAGCAGTTCTTC. The V call is TRBV4-1, the J call TRBJ2-1; no reliable D call. CDR3 size: 21 residues. V dropped 1 base and J dropped 0 bases, with 25 bases sitting between them. The germline CDR1 and CDR2 sequences are MGHRA and YSYEKL.

V and J are TRBV20-1 and TRBJ1-1, with D possibly matching TRBD1 (5 bases). The CDR3 covers 14 residues. Trimming removed 4 bases at V and 8 bases at J, with 20 bases between. Germline V gene sequence: CDR1 DFQATT, CDR2 SNEGSKA (reference sequence). CDR3 coding DNA: TGCAGTGCTAACGCCCTCAGGGCCCGGTTGGAAGCTTTCTTT. This sequence encodes CSANALRARLEAFF.

The J gene is TRBJ2-2, the V gene TRBV5-1; D gene ambiguous. The germline CDR1 and CDR2 sequences are SGHRS and YFSETQ. The V end was cut by 2 bases, the J end by 7 bases, with 15 bases between. The CDR3 is 15 amino acids. CDR3 loop: CASSFRTQWGGELFF. The CDR3 DNA is TGCGCCAGCAGCTTTAGGACCCAGTGGGGCGGGGAGCTGTTTTTT.

This clonotype was counted a few times. The rearrangement links TRBV12-3 or TRBV12-4 to TRBJ2-5; TRBD2 matches 8 bases. This CDR3 comprises 15 residues. J was trimmed by 5 bases and V by 6 bases; bases with no gene match: 11. CDR3 loop: CASRSREGFMETQYF. DNA of the CDR3: TGTGCCAGCAGGAGCCGGGAGGGTTTCATGGAGACCCAGTACTTC.

The chain is built from TRBV5-1 and TRBJ2-5; 7 bases line up with TRBD2. Per the germline V gene, CDR1 is SGHRS and CDR2 is YFSETQ. V shed 0 bases, J shed 11 bases, and the junction held 16 bases outside the gene matches. CDR3 size: 16 residues. CDR3 protein: CASSLVLASSYNEQYF. The CDR3, as DNA: TGCGCCAGCAGCTTGGTACTAGCGTCCTCCTACAATGAGCAGTACTTC.

The rearrangement uses TRBV18 and TRBJ1-2; D is unclear. This CDR3 has 14 amino acids. V was clipped by 4 bases and J by 4 bases, with 13 bases between them. CDR1 KGHSH and CDR2 LQKENI come from the germline V gene. The CDR3 region is CASSRSAGPYGYTF. CDR3 bases: TGTGCCAGCTCACGATCTGCAGGCCCCTATGGCTACACCTTC.

The chain joins TRBV11-1 to TRBJ2-4; D may be TRBD1 (6 bases). This CDR3 comprises 17 residues. With 5 bases removed from V and 3 bases from J, the gap between germline ends came to 20 bases. Germline V CDR1 and CDR2: SGHAT, FQDESV (reference sequence). CDR3 amino acids: CASSRTINRVDKNIQYF. The CDR3 bases are TGTGCCAGCAGCCGTACTATCAACAGGGTTGACAAAAACATTCAGTACTTC.

This clonotype was detected a few times. This sequence joins TRBV24-1 and TRBJ2-1, with D tentatively TRBD2 (6 bases). V shed 4 bases and J shed 4 bases, with 13 bases lying between them. The V gene's germline CDR1 is KGHDR and CDR2 SFDVKD. The CDR3 contains 15 residues. CDR3 region: CATSDTGEGYNEQFF. The CDR3 DNA reads TGTGCCACCAGTGACACGGGAGAGGGTTACAATGAGCAGTTCTTC.

This clonotype was seen a few times. CDR3 nucleotide sequence: TGTGCCAGCAGTTACTGGGGACTAGCCAAAGAGACCCAGTACTTC. It translates to CASSYWGLAKETQYF. V usage is TRBV6-5 and J usage is TRBJ2-5, with TRBD2 identical over 9 bases. Germline V gene data show CDR1 as MNHEY and CDR2 as SVGAGI. V shed 1 base, J shed 3 bases, and the junction held 3 bases outside the gene matches. The CDR3 consists of 15 residues.

This clonotype turned up a few times. The gene calls are TRBV5-5 and TRBJ2-1, with D possibly TRBD1 on 5 matching bases. This CDR3 spans 15 amino acids. Germline CDR1 SGHKS, CDR2 YYEKEE (reference sequence). V was clipped by 0 bases and J by 5 bases, with 12 bases between them. The CDR3 region has the DNA TGTGCCAGCAGCTTGGCGGCAGGGATGAACAATGAGCAGTTCTTC. Amino acid sequence: CASSLAAGMNNEQFF.

The genes are TRBV6-1 and TRBJ1-5; D ambiguous. Germline CDR1 and CDR2: MNHNS and SASEGT. The CDR3 covers 16 residues. With 5 bases removed from V and 1 base from J, the gap between germline ends came to 15 bases. The CDR3 DNA reads as TGTGCCAGCAGTAAGACCGAACGTTCCAGCAATCAGCCCCAGCATTTT. It codes for CASSKTERSSNQPQHF.

For this clonotype: A read error may account for a junction end that differs from germline. V and J are TRBV7-2 and TRBJ2-7; no reliable D call. There are 14 residues in the CDR3. Germline lookup yields CDR1 SGHTA and CDR2 FQGNSA. CDR3 loop: CAGSLVSSYNEQYF. As DNA, the CDR3 is TGTGCCGGCAGCTTGGTAAGCTCCTACAATGAGCAGTACTTC. The variable domain in full, with the rest retrieved from reference TRBV7-2 and TRBJ2-7, is GAGVSQSPSNKVTEKGKDVELRCDPISGHTALYWYRQSLGQGLEFLIYFQGNSAPDKSGLPSDRFSAERTGGSVSTLTIQRTQQEDSAVYLCAGSLVSSYNEQYFGPGTRLTVT.

The rearrangement links TRBV28 to TRBJ2-7; 10 nucleotides agree with TRBD2. Germline V gene sequence: CDR1 MDHEN, CDR2 SYDVKM. Trimming took 2 bases from V and 6 from J; bases not matched to a gene: 7. The CDR3 loop spans 15 amino acids. CDR3 sequence: CASSLRASGSGEQYF. CDR3 nucleotides: TGTGCCAGCAGTTTAAGGGCTAGCGGGAGTGGCGAGCAGTACTTC. The entire variable domain, with the rest obtained from reference TRBV28 and TRBJ2-7, is as follows: DVKVTQSSRYLVKRTGEKVFLECVQDMDHENMFWYRQDPGLGLRLIYFSYDVKMKEKGDIPEGYSVSREKKERFSLILESASTNQTSMYLCASSLRASGSGEQYFGPGTRLTVT.